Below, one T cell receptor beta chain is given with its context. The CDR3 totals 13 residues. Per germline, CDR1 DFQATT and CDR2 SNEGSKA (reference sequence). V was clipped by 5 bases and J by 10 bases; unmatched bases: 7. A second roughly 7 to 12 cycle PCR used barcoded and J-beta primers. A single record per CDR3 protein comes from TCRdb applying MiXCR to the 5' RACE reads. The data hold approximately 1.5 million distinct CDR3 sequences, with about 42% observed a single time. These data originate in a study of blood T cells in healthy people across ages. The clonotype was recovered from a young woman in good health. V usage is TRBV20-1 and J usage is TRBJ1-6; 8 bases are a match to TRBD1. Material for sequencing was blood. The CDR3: CSAVRGRGSPLHF. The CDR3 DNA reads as TGCAGTGCTGTCAGGGGGCGTGGATCACCCCTCCACTTT.